This TCR beta chain was profiled in a study of blood T cell repertoires in COVID-19. Whole-study context: Samples representing acute and convalescent COVID-19 were sourced from the United States, Italy and Spain. The analysed material was cDNA or gDNA that came from T cells, B-cell-depleted T cells, or PBMCs.

Authors' analysis steps: Amplification of reference gene primers was used by the study to estimate nucleated cell counts. The data were produced by immunoSEQ multiplex PCR, yet TCRdb's version contains in-frame clones alone and is incomplete. Clone size and V and J calls were adopted from that table, with D and trimming inferred from the DNA. The table records some 250,000 clones, roughly 80% of them present only once. The sample holds a few counts of this clone. CDR3 length: 15 residues. The junction had 6 bases not matched to a gene; V was cut back by 4 bases and J by 2 bases. Germline assignment: CDR1 MDHEN and CDR2 SYDVKM.

The V call is TRBV28, the J call TRBJ1-1; 8 bases are shared with TRBD1. The TCR comes from a man aged 45-60 years with active or convalescent COVID-19. The specimen sequenced was peripheral blood. CDR3 sequence reads: CASSSLDRVNTEAFF. The CDR3 nucleotides are TGTGCCAGCAGTTCTCTGGACAGGGTAAACACTGAAGCTTTCTTT.